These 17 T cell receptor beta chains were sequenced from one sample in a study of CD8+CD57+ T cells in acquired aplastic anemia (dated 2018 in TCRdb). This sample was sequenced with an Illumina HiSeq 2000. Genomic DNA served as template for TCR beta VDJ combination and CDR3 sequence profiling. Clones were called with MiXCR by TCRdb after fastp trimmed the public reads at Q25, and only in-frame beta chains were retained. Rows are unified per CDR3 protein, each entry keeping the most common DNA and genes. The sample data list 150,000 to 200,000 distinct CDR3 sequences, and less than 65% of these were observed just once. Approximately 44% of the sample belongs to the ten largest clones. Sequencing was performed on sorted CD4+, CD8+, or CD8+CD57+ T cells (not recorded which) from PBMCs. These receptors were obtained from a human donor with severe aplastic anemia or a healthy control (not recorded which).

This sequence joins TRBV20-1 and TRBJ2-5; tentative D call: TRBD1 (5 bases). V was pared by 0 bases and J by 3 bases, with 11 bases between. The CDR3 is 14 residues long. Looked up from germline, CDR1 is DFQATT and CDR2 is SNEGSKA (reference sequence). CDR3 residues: CSAREGAAEETQYF. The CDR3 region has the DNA TGCAGTGCTAGAGAAGGGGCAGCTGAAGAGACCCAGTACTTC.

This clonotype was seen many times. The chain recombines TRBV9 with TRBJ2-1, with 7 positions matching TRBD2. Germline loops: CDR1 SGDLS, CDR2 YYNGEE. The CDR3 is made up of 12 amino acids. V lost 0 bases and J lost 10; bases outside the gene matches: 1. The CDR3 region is CASSVGGGEQFF. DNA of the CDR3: TGTGCCAGCAGCGTAGGGGGAGGGGAGCAGTTCTTC.

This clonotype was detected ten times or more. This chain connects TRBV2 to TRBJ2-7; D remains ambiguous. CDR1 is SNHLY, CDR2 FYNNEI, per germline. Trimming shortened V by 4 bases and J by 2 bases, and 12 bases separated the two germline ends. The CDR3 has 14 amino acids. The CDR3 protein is CASSGFRATYEQYF. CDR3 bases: TGTGCCAGCAGTGGGTTTAGGGCAACCTACGAGCAGTACTTC.

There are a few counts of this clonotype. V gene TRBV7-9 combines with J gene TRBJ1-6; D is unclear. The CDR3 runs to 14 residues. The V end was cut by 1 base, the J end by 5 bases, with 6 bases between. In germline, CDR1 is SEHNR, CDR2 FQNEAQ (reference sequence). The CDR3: CASSLGVDNSPLHF. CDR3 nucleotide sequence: TGTGCCAGCAGCTTAGGGGTTGATAATTCACCCCTCCACTTT.

CDR3 in DNA: TGTGCCAGCAGCTTAGGTTGGGCGTCGGGCGGGGAGCTGTTTTTT. Translated: CASSLGWASGGELFF. The V and J genes are TRBV7-9 and TRBJ2-2; D is undetermined. The CDR3 spans 15 residues. The V end was cut by 1 base, the J end by 7 bases, with 13 bases between. Germline V gene lookup returns CDR1 SEHNR and CDR2 FQNEAQ (reference sequence).

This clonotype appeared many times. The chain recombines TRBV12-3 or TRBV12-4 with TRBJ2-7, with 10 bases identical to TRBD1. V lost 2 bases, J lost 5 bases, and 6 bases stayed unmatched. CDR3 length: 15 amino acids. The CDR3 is CASSLMGTGVDEQYF. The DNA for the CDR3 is TGTGCCAGCAGTTTAATGGGGACAGGGGTAGACGAGCAGTACTTC.

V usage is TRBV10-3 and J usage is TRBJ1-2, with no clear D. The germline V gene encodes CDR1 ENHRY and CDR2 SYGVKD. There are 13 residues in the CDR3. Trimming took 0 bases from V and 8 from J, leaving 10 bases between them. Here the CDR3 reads CAISESGRDGYTF. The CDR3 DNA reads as TGTGCCATCAGTGAGTCTGGACGCGACGGCTACACCTTC.

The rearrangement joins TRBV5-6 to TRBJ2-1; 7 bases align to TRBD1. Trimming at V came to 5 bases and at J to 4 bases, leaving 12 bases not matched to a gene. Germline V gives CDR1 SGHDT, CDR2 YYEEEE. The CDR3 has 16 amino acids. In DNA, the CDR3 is TGTGCCAGCAGTCTCCGGAGGACAGGAGAGTACAATGAGCAGTTCTTC. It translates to CASSLRRTGEYNEQFF.

CDR3 DNA: TGTGCCAGCAGCCCCTCTAGCGGGGGGGCCGGGGAGCTGTTTTTT. Protein product: CASSPSSGGAGELFF. V is TRBV7-6 and J is TRBJ2-2, with 12 bases identical to TRBD2. Germline V gene data show CDR1 as SGHVS and CDR2 as FNYEAQ. Losses at the gene ends were 5 bases for V and 6 bases for J; bases not matched to a gene: 4. The CDR3 spans 15 residues.

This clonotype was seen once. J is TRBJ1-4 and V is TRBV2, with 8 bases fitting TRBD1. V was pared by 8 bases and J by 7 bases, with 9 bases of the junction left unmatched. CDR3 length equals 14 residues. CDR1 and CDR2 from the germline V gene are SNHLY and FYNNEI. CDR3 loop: CASLTGQGGEKLFF. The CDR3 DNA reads TGTGCCAGCCTTACCGGACAGGGAGGTGAAAAACTGTTTTTT. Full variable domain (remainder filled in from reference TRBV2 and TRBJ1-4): EPEVTQTPSHQVTQMGQEVILRCVPISNHLYFYWYRQILGQKVEFLVSFYNNEISEKSEIFDDQFSVERPDGSNFTLKIRSTKLEDSAMYFCASLTGQGGEKLFFGSGTQLSVL.

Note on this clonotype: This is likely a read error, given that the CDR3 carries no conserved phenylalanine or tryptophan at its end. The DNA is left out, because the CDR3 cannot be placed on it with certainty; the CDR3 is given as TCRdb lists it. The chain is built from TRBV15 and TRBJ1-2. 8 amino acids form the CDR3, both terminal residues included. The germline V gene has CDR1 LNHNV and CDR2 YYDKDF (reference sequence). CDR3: CATSRGRE.

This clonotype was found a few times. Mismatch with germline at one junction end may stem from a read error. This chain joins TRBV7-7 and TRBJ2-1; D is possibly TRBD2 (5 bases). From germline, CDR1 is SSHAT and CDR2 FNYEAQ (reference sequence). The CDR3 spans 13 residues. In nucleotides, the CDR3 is TGTGCTAGCAGCTCGGACTGGGGCAATGAGCAGTTCTTC. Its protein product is CASSSDWGNEQFF.

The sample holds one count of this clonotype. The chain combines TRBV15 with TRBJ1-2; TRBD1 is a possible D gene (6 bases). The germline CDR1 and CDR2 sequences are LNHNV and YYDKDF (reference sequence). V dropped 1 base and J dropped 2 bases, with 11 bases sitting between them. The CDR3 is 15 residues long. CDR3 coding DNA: TGTGCCACCAGCAGAGCCCGGACAGCCAACTATGGCTACACCTTC. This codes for CATSRARTANYGYTF.

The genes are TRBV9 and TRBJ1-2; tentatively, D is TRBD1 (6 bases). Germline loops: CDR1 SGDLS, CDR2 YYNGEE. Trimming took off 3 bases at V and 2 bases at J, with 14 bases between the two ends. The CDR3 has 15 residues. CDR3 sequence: CASSASGVRNYGYTF. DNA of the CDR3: TGTGCCAGCAGCGCGTCAGGGGTGCGGAACTATGGCTACACCTTC.

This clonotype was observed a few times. The CDR3 spells CATSLTTQRDSSYNEQFF. The CDR3 nucleotides are TGTGCCACCAGTCTAACTACACAGCGGGATAGCTCCTACAATGAGCAGTTCTTC. This sequence joins TRBV24-1 and TRBJ2-1, with TRBD2 matching 7 bases. CDR1 and CDR2 from the germline V gene are KGHDR and SFDVKD. The CDR3 is 18 residues long. V lost 6 bases to trimming and J lost 0 bases; unmatched junction nucleotides: 13.

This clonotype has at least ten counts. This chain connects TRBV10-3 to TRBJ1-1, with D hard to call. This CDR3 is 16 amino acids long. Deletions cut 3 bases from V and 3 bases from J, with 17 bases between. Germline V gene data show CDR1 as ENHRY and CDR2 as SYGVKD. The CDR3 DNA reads TGTGCCATCAGTGACCTAAAAGGTCTTTTGGACACTGAAGCTTTCTTT. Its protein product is CAISDLKGLLDTEAFF.

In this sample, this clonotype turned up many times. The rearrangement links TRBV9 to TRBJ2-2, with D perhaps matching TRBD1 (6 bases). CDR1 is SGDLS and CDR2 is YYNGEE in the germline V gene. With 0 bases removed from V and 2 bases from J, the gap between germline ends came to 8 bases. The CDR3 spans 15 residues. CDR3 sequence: CASSVGTANTGELFF. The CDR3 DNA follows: TGTGCCAGCAGCGTAGGGACAGCCAACACCGGGGAGCTGTTTTTT. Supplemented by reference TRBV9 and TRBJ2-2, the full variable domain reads DSGVTQTPKHLITATGQRVTLRCSPRSGDLSVYWYQQSLDQGLQFLIQYYNGEERAKGNILERFSAQQFPDLHSELNLSSLELGDSALYFCASSVGTANTGELFFGEGSRLTVL.